This record looks at one TCR beta chain sequence and its context. What this receptor recognizes is not known. No per-base quality is available; no much larger clone lies one base away. Each collaborating institution followed its own protocols to collect whole blood in K2EDTA tubes. For TCRbeta analysis, collaborators shipped samples as frozen whole blood, isolated PBMCs, or DNA extracted from either of those sample types. TCRbeta CDR3 regions were amplified from genomic DNA using the immunoSEQ Assay, a bias-controlled multiplex PCR. Concerning the study's data processing: The number of nucleated cells in each sample was estimated from the amplification of reference gene primers within the assay. To quantify the absolute abundance of each unique TCRbeta CDR3 rearrangement, sequence reads were collapsed and filtered. For each sample, productive Simpson clonality was calculated as the square root of Simpson's diversity index across productive rearrangements. TCRdb retrieved this table from immuneACCESS and kept in-frame rearrangements only. Not all clones are present; in checked studies, unresolved V genes account for under half, and no reason is known for the remainder. Clonal size and the V and J genes are those of that table, whereas D and trimming came from the DNA. This sample gives about 210,000 clones in total; around nine tenths of them show up just once. 1.5% to 2% of the sample goes to the ten largest clones.

This specimen comes from a study of blood T cell repertoires in COVID-19 (dated by TCRdb to 2018 to 2021). For the study in its entirety: Samples from collaborators originated in the United States, Italy and Spain and spanned both the acute and convalescent phases of COVID-19. A freely available public database, intended as a resource for researchers studying the immune response to SARS-CoV-2, is where the repertoires were released. The prospective study material was composed of cDNA or gDNA derived from T cells, B-cell-depleted T cells, or PBMCs. The sample metadata nearly always contained a de-identified subject ID, COVID-19 status, age in years and sex. Where available, HLA class I and class II types were taken from metadata supplied by the sample provider and were not determined by assay-based typing. The samples were drawn from two sources: the first 160 participants of the ongoing ImmuneRACE study, and 1,200 or so subjects contributed by 6 global collaborators. Deeply sampled blood TCRbeta repertoires from subjects exposed to, actively infected with, or recovered from COVID-19 were included in the dataset. The investigation overall reported the following: Clinical and demographic metadata were provided uncurated, with the amount varying by source and participant.

Reading from cysteine to phenylalanine, the CDR3 counts 17 amino acids. This entry keeps only the CDR3 DNA: 51 bases, framed from base 1. CDR1 is given as LNHNV and CDR2 as YYDKDF, both from the germline V gene (reference sequence). The trim is 0 bases for V and 7 bases for J, with a gap of 21 bases between the germline ends. The chain is made from TRBV15 and TRBJ2-5; TRBD2 could be the D gene, as 5 bases match. This receptor was identified in a young man with active or convalescent COVID-19. Source material: peripheral blood. The nucleotide sequence is TGTGCCACCAGCAGAGAAAGGAGGAATGGCCTCGAGGGGACCCAGTACTTC. It translates to CATSRERRNGLEGTQYF.